Sequencing of this TCR beta chain was carried out in a study of blood T cell repertoires in COVID-19 (dated by TCRdb to 2020 to 2022). Broadly, across the study: The collaborator samples originated in the United States, Italy and Spain and spanned the acute and convalescent phases of COVID-19. The prospective study material was composed of cDNA or gDNA derived from T cells, B-cell-depleted T cells, or PBMCs. Subjects who had been exposed to COVID-19, were actively infected with it, or had recovered from it provided the deeply sampled blood TCRbeta repertoires that made up the dataset. A freely available public database, intended as a resource for researchers studying the immune response to SARS-CoV-2, is where the repertoires were released. Samples came from the ongoing ImmuneRACE study (first 160 participants) plus 1,254 subjects from 6 global collaborators. The sample metadata nearly always contained a de-identified subject ID, COVID-19 status, age in years and sex. HLA class I and class II types, where available, came from metadata supplied by the sample provider rather than from assay-based typing. Overall results and qualifications from the work: The quantity of clinical and demographic metadata differed by source and by participant and was supplied without curation.

CDR3 length: 15 amino acids, cysteine to phenylalanine. CDR3 DNA is the only sequence kept; it has 45 bases, read in frame from the first base. V and J are truncated by 2 bases and 5 bases respectively, leaving an intervening sequence of 15 bases. Taken from the germline V gene, the CDR1 and CDR2 loops are ENHRY and SYGVKD. TCRbeta CDR3 regions were amplified from genomic DNA using the immunoSEQ Assay, a bias-controlled multiplex PCR. The paper's data handling went like this. The number of nucleated cells in each sample was estimated by amplification of reference gene primers within the assay. To quantify the absolute abundance of each unique TCRbeta CDR3 rearrangement, sequence reads were collapsed and filtered. For each sample, productive Simpson clonality was calculated by taking the square root of Simpson's diversity index across productive rearrangements. TCRdb obtained this table from immuneACCESS and retained in-frame rearrangements with V and J assigned. These tables miss some clones; where compared with another copy, unresolved V genes account for less than half of the shortfall, and the remainder is unexplained. V, J and clone size were drawn from that table, and D and trimming were deduced from the DNA. For this sample the table gives approximately 140,000 clones, of which over 70% were detected only once. The ten largest clones take up roughly a tenth of the sample.

Collaborating institutions collected whole blood in K2EDTA tubes following their own protocols. For TCRbeta analysis, collaborators shipped samples in one of three forms: frozen whole blood, isolated PBMCs, or DNA extracted from either of those sample types. The sample holds one count of this clone. Its antigen remains undetermined. Per-base qualities were not stored, and no clone one base away is much larger. The sequenced material came from peripheral blood. The sequence joins TRBV10-3 to TRBJ2-5; TRBD2 is a possible D gene, resting on 5 matching bases. The receptor's source is a man aged 55 to 70 with active or convalescent COVID-19. The nucleotide sequence reads TGTGCCATCAGTGAGGGACTTGGGGTGGGGGAGACCCAGTACTTC. It translates to CAISEGLGVGETQYF.